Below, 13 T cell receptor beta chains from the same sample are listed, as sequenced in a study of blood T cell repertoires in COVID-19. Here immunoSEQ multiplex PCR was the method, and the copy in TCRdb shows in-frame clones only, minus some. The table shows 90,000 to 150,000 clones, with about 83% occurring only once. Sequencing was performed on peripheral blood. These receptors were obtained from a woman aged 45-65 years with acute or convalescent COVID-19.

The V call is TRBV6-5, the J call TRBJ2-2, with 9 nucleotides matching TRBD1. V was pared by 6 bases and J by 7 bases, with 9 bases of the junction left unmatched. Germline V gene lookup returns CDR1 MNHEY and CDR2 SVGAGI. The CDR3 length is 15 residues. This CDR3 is CASSSGTGFGGELFF. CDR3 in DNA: TGTGCCAGCAGCTCCGGGACAGGGTTTGGCGGGGAGCTGTTTTTT.

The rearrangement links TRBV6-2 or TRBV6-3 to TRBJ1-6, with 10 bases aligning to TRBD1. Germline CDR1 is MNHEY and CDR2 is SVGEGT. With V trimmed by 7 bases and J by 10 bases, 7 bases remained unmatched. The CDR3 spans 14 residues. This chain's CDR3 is CASNPGQGRSPLHF. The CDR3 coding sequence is TGTGCCAGCAACCCGGGACAGGGGAGGTCACCCCTCCACTTT.

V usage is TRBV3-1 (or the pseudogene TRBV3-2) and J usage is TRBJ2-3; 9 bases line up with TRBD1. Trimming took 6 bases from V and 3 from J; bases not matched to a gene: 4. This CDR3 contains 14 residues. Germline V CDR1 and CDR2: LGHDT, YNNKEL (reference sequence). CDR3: CASRGQGSTDTQYF. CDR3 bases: TGTGCCAGCAGGGGACAGGGTTCAACAGATACGCAGTATTTT.

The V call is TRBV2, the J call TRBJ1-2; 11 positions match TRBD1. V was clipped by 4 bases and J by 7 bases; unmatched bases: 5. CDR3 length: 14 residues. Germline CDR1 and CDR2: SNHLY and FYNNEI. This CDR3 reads CASSGGQGGIGYTF. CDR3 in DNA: TGTGCCAGCAGTGGGGGACAGGGGGGGATTGGCTACACCTTC.

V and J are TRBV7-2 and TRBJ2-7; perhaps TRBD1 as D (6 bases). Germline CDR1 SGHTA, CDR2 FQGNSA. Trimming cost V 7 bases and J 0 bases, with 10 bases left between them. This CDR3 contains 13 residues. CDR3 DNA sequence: TGTGCCAGCAACGACAGGTCCTCCTACGAGCAGTACTTC. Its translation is CASNDRSSYEQYF.

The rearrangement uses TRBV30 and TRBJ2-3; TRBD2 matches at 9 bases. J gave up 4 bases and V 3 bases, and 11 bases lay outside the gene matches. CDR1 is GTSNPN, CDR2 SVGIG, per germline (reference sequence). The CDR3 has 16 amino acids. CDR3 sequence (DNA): TGTGCCTGGAGCGCCGGGACTAGCCGGGGGGCAGATACGCAGTATTTT. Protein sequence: CAWSAGTSRGADTQYF.

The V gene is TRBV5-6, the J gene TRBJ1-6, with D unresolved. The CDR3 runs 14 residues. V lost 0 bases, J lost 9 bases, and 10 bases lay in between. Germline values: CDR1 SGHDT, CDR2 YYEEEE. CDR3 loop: CASSLEREGSPLHF. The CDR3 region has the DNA TGTGCCAGCAGCTTGGAGAGGGAGGGTTCACCCCTCCACTTT.

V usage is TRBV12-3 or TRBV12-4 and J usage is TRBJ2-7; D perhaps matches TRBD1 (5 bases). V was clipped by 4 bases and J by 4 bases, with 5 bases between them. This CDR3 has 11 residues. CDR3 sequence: CASSSGYEQYF. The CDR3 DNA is TGTGCCAGCAGTTCAGGGTACGAGCAGTACTTC.

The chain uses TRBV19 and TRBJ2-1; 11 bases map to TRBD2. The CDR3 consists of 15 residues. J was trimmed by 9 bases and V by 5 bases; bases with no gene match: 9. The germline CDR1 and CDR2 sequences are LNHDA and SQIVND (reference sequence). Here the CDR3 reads CASSSTSGSYGEQFF. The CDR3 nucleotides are TGTGCCAGTAGTTCTACTAGCGGGAGTTACGGTGAGCAGTTCTTC.

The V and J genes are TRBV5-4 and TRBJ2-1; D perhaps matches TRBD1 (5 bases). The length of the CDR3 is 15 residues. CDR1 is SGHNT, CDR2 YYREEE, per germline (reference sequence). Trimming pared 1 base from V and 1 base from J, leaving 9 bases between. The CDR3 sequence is CASSLNPGSYNEQFF. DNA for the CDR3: TGTGCCAGCAGCTTGAATCCAGGGTCCTACAATGAGCAGTTCTTC.

DNA for the CDR3: TGTGCCAGCAGCTCCCGCAGGGATGGCTACACCTTC. This codes for CASSSRRDGYTF. The chain has TRBV11-3 and TRBJ1-2, with D possibly matching TRBD1 (5 bases). Trimming stripped 4 bases from V and 6 bases from J, with 9 bases between. The V gene's germline CDR1 is SGHNT and CDR2 YENEEA. CDR3 length: 12 amino acids. The full variable domain, in which reference TRBV11-3 and TRBJ1-2 provide the parts outside the CDR3, is EAGVVQSPRYKIIEKKQPVAFWCNPISGHNTLYWYLQNLGQGPELLIRYENEEAVDDSQLPKDRFSAERLKGVDSTLKIQPAELGDSAVYLCASSSRRDGYTFGSGTRLTVV.

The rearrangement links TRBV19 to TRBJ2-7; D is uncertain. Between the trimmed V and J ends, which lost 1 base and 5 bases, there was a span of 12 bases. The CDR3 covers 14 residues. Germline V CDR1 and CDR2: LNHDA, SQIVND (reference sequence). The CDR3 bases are TGTGCCAGTAGTATAGGTCCTGCGTCACACGAGCAGTACTTC. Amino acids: CASSIGPASHEQYF.

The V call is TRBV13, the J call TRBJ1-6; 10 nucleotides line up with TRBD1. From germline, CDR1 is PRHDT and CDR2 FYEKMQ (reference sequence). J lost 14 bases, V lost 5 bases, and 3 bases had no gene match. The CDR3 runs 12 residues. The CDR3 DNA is TGTGCCAGCAGCCAGACAGGGGGCTCCCTCCACTTT. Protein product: CASSQTGGSLHF.